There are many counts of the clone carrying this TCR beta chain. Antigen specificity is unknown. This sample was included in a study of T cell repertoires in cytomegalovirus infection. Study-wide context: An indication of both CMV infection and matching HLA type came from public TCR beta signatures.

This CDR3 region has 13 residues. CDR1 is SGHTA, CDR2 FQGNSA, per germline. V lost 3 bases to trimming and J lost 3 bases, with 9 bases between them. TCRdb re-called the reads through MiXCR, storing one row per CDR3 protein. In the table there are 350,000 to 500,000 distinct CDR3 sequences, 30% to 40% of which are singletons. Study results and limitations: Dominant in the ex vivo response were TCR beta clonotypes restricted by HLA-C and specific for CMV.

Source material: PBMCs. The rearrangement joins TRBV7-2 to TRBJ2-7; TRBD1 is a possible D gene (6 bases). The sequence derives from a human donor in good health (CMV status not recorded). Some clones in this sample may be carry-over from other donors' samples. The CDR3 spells CASSLGDNYEQYF. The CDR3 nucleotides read TGTGCCAGCAGCTTGGGGGACAACTACGAGCAGTACTTC.